This passage covers 9 T cell receptor beta chains from one sample sequenced in a study of beta chain features in type 1 diabetes (dated 2018 in TCRdb). Library preparation was by the immunoSEQ multiplex PCR assay. All of the isolated RNA was reverse transcribed with the High Capacity cDNA Reverse Transcription Kit, so expressed TCRB transcripts were sequenced. Entries here come from immuneACCESS through TCRdb and include only in-frame sequences with V and J called. Some clones fail to appear in such tables; in the studies checked, an unresolved V gene covers under half of the shortfall, and the cause of the remainder is unknown. Counted in this sample were around 350,000 clones; around 12% of them appeared once. The biggest ten clones account for 0.015% to 0.02% of the sample. The sequenced sample consisted of naive CD4+ T cells from blood. The cell subset or site tag for this specimen amounts to: true naive CD4+ T cells. The receptors shown here come from a man aged 18 to 30 in good health.

The chain has TRBV11-3 and TRBJ2-7, with 7 nucleotides matching TRBD1. CDR3 size: 16 residues. Trimming took 5 bases from V and 5 from J; bases not matched to a gene: 15. Germline CDR1 and CDR2: SGHNT and YENEEA. The CDR3: CASSPAGTDVIHEQYF. CDR3 nucleotide sequence: TGTGCCAGCAGCCCAGCCGGGACAGATGTAATCCACGAGCAGTACTTC.

This clone turned up a few times. The chain carries TRBV2 and TRBJ2-2, with D perhaps matching TRBD2 (5 bases). This CDR3 region has 15 residues. Germline V gene sequence: CDR1 SNHLY, CDR2 FYNNEI. The V end lost 3 bases, the J end lost 6 bases, and 14 bases lay between the germline ends. Here the CDR3 DNA reads TGTGCCAGCAGTGATGACGGGGTGAGGGCCGGGGAGCTGTTTTTT. This sequence encodes CASSDDGVRAGELFF. The full variable domain, its missing parts supplied by reference TRBV2 and TRBJ2-2, is EPEVTQTPSHQVTQMGQEVILRCVPISNHLYFYWYRQILGQKVEFLVSFYNNEISEKSEIFDDQFSVERPDGSNFTLKIRSTKLEDSAMYFCASSDDGVRAGELFFGEGSRLTVL.

This clone has a handful of counts. The chain uses TRBV5-6 and TRBJ2-2, with 8 positions matching TRBD2. Losses at the gene ends were 2 bases for V and 6 bases for J; bases not matched to a gene: 6. Germline values: CDR1 SGHDT, CDR2 YYEEEE. CDR3 length: 15 amino acids. The CDR3 DNA reads as TGTGCCAGCAGCTTATCGGGGGGGTCTCCCGGGGAGCTGTTTTTT. Amino acids: CASSLSGGSPGELFF. The full variable domain, in which reference TRBV5-6 and TRBJ2-2 provide the parts outside the CDR3, is DAGVTQSPTHLIKTRGQQVTLRCSPKSGHDTVSWYQQALGQGPQFIFQYYEEEERQRGNFPDRFSGHQFPNYSSELNVNALLLGDSALYLCASSLSGGSPGELFFGEGSRLTVL.

This sequence joins TRBV25-1 and TRBJ2-7; a possible D gene is TRBD1 (5 bases). This CDR3 spans 12 amino acids. Germline values: CDR1 MGHDK, CDR2 SYGVNS. Trimming shortened V by 6 bases and J by 6 bases, and 12 bases separated the two germline ends. The CDR3 DNA is TGTGCCAGCAGGGCAGGGCTACTCGAGCAGTACTTC. This translates into CASRAGLLEQYF.

V usage is TRBV20-1 and J usage is TRBJ2-4, with D unclear. In germline, CDR1 is DFQATT, CDR2 SNEGSKA (reference sequence). This CDR3 region has 11 residues. V dropped 3 bases and J dropped 15 bases, with 15 bases sitting between them. CDR3 sequence (DNA): TGCAGTGCTAGGTGGTTAGAGAACCCGTACTTC. It translates to CSARWLENPYF.

This clone was counted only a few times. The genes are TRBV15 and TRBJ2-7, with TRBD2 matching over 7 bases. The CDR3 length is 14 residues. Germline V lookup: CDR1 LNHNV, CDR2 YYDKDF (reference sequence). V trimming: 0 bases; J trimming: 6 bases; junction bases outside the gene matches: 5. CDR3 nucleotide sequence: TGTGCCACCAGCAGAGATACAAGGACTAGCGAGCAGTACTTC. The encoded protein is CATSRDTRTSEQYF.

V usage is TRBV4-2 and J usage is TRBJ2-1, with 7 bases matching TRBD2. V was pared by 0 bases and J by 10 bases, with 15 bases of the junction left unmatched. Germline loops: CDR1 LGHNA, CDR2 YNFKEQ. The CDR3 sequence is 17 residues long. Written as DNA, the CDR3 is TGTGCCAGCAGCCAAGAACCGGGTAGACTAGCCCATCAAGAGCAGTTCTTC. It translates to CASSQEPGRLAHQEQFF.

In this sample, this clone turned up a few times. This rearrangement joins TRBV5-6 to TRBJ1-1; D possibly corresponds to TRBD1 (5 bases). V dropped 6 bases and J dropped 1 base, with 10 bases sitting between them. The CDR3 totals 13 residues. Germline-derived CDR1 and CDR2 are SGHDT and YYEEEE. The CDR3 region is CASTPDRNTEAFF. DNA for the CDR3: TGTGCCAGCACCCCCGACAGGAACACTGAAGCTTTCTTT. The full variable domain, rest sourced from reference TRBV5-6 and TRBJ1-1, is DAGVTQSPTHLIKTRGQQVTLRCSPKSGHDTVSWYQQALGQGPQFIFQYYEEEERQRGNFPDRFSGHQFPNYSSELNVNALLLGDSALYLCASTPDRNTEAFFGQGTRLTVV.

This clone has a handful of counts. The rearrangement joins TRBV5-1 to TRBJ2-6; 8 bases are a match to TRBD2. Germline CDR1 and CDR2: SGHRS and YFSETQ. The CDR3 spans 18 residues. Trimming took 4 bases from V and 0 from J; bases not matched to a gene: 9. In DNA, the CDR3 is TGCGCCAGCAGCCCCCGGGGGGGACCGCGCTCTGGGGCCAACGTCCTGACTTTC. Translating gives CASSPRGGPRSGANVLTF. The full variable domain, rest sourced from reference TRBV5-1 and TRBJ2-6, is KAGVTQTPRYLIKTRGQQVTLSCSPISGHRSVSWYQQTPGQGLQFLFEYFSETQRNKGNFPGRFSGRQFSNSRSEMNVSTLELGDSALYLCASSPRGGPRSGANVLTFGAGSRLTVL.